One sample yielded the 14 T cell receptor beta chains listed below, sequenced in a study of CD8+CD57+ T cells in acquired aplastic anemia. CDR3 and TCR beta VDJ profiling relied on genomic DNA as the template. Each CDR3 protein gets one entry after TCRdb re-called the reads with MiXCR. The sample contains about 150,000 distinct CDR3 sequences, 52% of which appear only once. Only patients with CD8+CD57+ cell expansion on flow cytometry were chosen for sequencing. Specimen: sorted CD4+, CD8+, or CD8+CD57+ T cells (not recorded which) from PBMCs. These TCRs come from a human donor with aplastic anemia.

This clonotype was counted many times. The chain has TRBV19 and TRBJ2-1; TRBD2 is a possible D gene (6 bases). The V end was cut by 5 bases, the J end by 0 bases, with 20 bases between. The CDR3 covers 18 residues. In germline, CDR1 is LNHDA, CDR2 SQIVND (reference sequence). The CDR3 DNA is TGTGCCAGTAGTCCCGGACCTACTAGCCCCAGCTCCTACAATGAGCAGTTCTTC. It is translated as CASSPGPTSPSSYNEQFF.

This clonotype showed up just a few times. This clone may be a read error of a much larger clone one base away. DNA of the CDR3: TGTGCCAGCAGTTTATCCCAATCCTGGTCCGAGCAGCACTTC. It specifies CASSLSQSWSEQHF. The V and J genes are TRBV12-3 or TRBV12-4 and TRBJ2-7; D is uncertain. The CDR3 contains 14 residues.

The CDR3 spells CAIATELNTEAFF. The CDR3 DNA follows: TGTGCCATCGCGACAGAACTGAACACTGAAGCTTTCTTT. The chain links TRBV10-3 to TRBJ1-1, with D maybe TRBD1 (5 bases). The CDR3 has 13 amino acids. V was clipped by 8 bases and J by 0 bases, with 10 bases between them. In germline, CDR1 is ENHRY, CDR2 SYGVKD.

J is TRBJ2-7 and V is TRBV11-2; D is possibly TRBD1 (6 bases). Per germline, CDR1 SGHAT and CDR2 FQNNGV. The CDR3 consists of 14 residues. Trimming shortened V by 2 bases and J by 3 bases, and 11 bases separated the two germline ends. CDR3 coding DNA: TGTGCCAGCAGCTTAAGTAGAGGGGGCTACGAGCAGTACTTC. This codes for CASSLSRGGYEQYF.

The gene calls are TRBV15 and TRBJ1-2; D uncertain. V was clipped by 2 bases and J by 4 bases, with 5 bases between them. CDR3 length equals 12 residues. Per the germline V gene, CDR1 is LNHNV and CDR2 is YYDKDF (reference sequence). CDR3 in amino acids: CATSRNGYGYTF. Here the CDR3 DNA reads TGTGCCACCAGCAGAAACGGCTATGGCTACACCTTC.

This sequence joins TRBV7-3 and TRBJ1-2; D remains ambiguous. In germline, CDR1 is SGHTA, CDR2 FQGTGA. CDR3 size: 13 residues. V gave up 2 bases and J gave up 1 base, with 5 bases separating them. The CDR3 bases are TGTGCCAGCAGCTTAGGATTTAACTATGGCTACACCTTC. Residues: CASSLGFNYGYTF.

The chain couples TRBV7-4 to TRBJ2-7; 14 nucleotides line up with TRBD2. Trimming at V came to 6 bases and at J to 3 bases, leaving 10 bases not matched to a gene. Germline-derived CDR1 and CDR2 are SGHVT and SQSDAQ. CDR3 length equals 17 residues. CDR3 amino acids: CASSPGRGTSGSYEQYF. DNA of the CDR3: TGTGCCAGCAGTCCTGGGAGAGGGACTAGCGGGAGCTACGAGCAGTACTTC.

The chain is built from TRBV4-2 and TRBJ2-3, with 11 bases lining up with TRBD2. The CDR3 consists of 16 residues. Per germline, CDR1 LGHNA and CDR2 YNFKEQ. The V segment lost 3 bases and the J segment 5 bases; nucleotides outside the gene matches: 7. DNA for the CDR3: TGTGCCAGCAGCCAGACTAGCGGGGCCTTGGGAGATACGCAGTATTTT. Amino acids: CASSQTSGALGDTQYF.

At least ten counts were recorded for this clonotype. This chain's CDR3 is CASLSVGGYTF. CDR3 sequence (DNA): TGTGCCAGCCTGAGTGTGGGTGGCTACACCTTC. The chain links TRBV9 to TRBJ1-2; no definite D call. The CDR3 runs 11 residues. V gave up 7 bases and J gave up 7 bases, with 11 bases separating them. Per germline, CDR1 SGDLS and CDR2 YYNGEE.

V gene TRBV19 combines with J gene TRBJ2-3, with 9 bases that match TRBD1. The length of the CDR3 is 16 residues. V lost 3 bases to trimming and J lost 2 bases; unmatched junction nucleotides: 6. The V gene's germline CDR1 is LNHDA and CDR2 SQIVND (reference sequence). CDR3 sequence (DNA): TGTGCCAGTAGTATTTGGGGGACAGGGAACACAGATACGCAGTATTTT. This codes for CASSIWGTGNTDTQYF.

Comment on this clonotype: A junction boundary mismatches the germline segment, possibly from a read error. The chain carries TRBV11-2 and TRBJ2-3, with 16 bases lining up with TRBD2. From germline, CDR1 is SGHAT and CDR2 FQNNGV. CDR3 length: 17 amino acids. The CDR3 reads CANSQGLAGGQRDTQYF. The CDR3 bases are TGTGCCAACAGCCAGGGACTAGCGGGGGGGCAGAGAGATACGCAGTATTTT.

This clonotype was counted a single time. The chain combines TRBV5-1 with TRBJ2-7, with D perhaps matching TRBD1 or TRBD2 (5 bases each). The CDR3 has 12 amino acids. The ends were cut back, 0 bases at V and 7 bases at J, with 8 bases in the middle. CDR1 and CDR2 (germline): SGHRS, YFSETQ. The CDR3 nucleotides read TGCGCCAGCAGCTTGGCAGGGAGTGAGCAGTACTTC. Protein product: CASSLAGSEQYF.

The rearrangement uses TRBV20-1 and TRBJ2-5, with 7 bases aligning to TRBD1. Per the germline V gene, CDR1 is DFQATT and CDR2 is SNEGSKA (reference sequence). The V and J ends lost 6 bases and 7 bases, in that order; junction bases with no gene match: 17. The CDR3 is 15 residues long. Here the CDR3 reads CSADATRDRRVTQYF. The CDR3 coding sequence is TGCAGTGCCGATGCAACCCGGGACAGAAGGGTGACCCAGTACTTC.

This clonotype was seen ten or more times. The CDR3 reads CASSVGPTNEKLFF. CDR3 sequence (DNA): TGTGCCAGCAGTGTTGGGCCAACTAATGAAAAACTGTTTTTT. This chain joins TRBV2 and TRBJ1-4; D uncertain. CDR3 length equals 14 residues. V lost 4 bases, J lost 0 bases, and 6 bases lay in between. CDR1 SNHLY and CDR2 FYNNEI come from the germline V gene.